This TCR beta chain was profiled in a study of T cells in Graves' hyperthyroidism and ophthalmopathy. Study outcomes and limitations: Ophthalmopathy, which appeared later, was predicted by the model a median around 6 months before onset. Most clonotypes expanded in thyroid above 0.001 were likewise present in blood.

Patients aged 18 to 65 had newly diagnosed hyperthyroidism of under 2 months' duration. A patient was excluded if there was uncontrolled infection, other autoimmune disease, pregnancy or lactation. The TCR beta CDR3 regions underwent amplification using RNA transcripts as the source. HTBI primers were the set used in a first-round RT-PCR of the TCR CDR3. TCRdb itself ran the multiplex PCR reads through MiXCR, one entry per CDR3 protein. The sample lists more than 450,000 distinct CDR3 sequences; about 14% were seen once. Of note for this clonotype: The target antigen is unknown.

The sequence derives from a woman aged 40 to 50 with Graves' hyperthyroidism. The sequenced sample was blood.

CDR3 nucleotide sequence: TGTGCCAGCAGTTACCCGACAGGAAAATCCGAGACCCAGTACTTC. Translated, it gives CASSYPTGKSETQYF. The chain combines TRBV12-3 or TRBV12-4 with TRBJ2-5, with D possibly TRBD1 on 6 matching bases. V shed 4 bases and J shed 5 bases, with 17 bases lying between them. The CDR3 has 15 residues.